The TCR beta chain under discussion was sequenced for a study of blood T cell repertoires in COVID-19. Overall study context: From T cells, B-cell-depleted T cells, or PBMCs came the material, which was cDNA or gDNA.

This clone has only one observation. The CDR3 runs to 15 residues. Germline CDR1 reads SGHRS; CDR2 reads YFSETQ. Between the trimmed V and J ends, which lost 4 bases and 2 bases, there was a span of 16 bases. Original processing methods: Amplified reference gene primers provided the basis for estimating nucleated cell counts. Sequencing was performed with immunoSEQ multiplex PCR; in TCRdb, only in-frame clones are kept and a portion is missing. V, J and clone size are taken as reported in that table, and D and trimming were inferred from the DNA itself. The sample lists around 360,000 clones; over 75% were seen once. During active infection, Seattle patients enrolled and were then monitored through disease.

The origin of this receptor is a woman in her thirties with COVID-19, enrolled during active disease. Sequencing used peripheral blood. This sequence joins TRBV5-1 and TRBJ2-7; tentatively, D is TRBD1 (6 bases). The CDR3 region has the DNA TGCGCCAGCAGCCCCACCCCGGGACAAGCCTACGAGCAGTACTTC. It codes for CASSPTPGQAYEQYF.